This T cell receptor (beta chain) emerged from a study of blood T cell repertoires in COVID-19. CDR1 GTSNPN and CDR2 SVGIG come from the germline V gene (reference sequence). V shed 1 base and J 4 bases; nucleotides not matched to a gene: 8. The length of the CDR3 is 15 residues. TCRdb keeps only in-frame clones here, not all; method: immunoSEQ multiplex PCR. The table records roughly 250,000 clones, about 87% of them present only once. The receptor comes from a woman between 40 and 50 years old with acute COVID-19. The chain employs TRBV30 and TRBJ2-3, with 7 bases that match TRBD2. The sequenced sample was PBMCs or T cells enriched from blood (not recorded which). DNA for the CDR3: TGTGCCTGGAGTGGGGCTAGCGGCGTCTCAGATACGCAGTATTTT. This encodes CAWSGASGVSDTQYF.